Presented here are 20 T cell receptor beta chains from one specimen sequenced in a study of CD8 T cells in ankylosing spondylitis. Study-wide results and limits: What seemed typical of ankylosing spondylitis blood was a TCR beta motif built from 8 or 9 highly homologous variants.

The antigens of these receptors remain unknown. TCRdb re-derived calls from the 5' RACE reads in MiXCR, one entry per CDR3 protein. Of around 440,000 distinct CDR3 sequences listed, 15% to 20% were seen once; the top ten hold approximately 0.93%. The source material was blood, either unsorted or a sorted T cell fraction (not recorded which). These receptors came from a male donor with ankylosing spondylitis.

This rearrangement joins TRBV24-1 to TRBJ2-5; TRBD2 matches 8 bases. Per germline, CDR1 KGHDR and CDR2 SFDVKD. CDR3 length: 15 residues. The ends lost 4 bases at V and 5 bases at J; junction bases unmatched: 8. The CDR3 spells CATSEPSGPAETQYF. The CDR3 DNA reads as TGTGCCACCAGTGAGCCTAGCGGGCCCGCGGAGACCCAGTACTTC.

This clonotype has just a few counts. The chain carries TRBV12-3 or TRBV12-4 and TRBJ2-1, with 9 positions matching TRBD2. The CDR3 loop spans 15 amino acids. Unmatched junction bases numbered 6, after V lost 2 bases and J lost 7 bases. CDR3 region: CASSLRTSATNEQFF. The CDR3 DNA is TGTGCCAGCAGTTTAAGGACTAGCGCCACTAATGAGCAGTTCTTC.

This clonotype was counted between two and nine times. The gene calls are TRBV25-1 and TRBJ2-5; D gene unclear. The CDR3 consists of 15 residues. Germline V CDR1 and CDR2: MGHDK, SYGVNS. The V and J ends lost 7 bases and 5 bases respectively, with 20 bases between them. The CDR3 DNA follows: TGTGCCAGCAAAGCCGGGCCCCGGCTGAGGGAGACCCAGTACTTC. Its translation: CASKAGPRLRETQYF. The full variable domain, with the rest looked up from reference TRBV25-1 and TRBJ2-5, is EADIYQTPRYLVIGTGKKITLECSQTMGHDKMYWYQQDPGMELHLIHYSYGVNSTEKGDLSSESTVSRIRTEHFPLTLESARPSHTSQYLCASKAGPRLRETQYFGPGTRLLVL.

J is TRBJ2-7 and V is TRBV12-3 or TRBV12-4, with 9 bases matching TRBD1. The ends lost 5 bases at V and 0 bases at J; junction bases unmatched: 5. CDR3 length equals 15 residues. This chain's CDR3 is CASSRPGQGSYEQYF. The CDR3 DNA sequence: TGTGCCAGCAGTCGCCCGGGACAGGGCTCCTACGAGCAGTACTTC.

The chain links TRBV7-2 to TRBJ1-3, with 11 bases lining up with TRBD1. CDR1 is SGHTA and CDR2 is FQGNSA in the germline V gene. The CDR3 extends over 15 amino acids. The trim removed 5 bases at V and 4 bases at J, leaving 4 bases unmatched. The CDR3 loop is CASSPRTGGGNTIYF. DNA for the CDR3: TGTGCCAGCAGCCCCAGGACAGGGGGCGGAAACACCATATATTTT.

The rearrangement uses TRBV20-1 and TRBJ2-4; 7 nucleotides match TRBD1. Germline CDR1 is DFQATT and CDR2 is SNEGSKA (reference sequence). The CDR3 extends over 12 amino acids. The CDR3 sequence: CRAAQGLDIQYF. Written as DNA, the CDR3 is TGCAGAGCTGCACAGGGGTTGGACATTCAGTACTTC.

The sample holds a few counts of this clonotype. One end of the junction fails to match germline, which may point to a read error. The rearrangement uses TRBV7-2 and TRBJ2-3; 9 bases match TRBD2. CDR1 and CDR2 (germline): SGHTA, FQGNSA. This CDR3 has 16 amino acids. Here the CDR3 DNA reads TGTGCCAGCATCTTAGCGGGGGTATCCAGCACAGATACGCAGTATTTT. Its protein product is CASILAGVSSTDTQYF.

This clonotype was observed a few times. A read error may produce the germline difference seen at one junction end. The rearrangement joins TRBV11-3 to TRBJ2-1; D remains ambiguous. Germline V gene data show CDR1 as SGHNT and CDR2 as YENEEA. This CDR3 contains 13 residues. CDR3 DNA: TGTGCCAGCACCTTAGGAGTTTACGATGAGCAGTTCTTC. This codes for CASTLGVYDEQFF.

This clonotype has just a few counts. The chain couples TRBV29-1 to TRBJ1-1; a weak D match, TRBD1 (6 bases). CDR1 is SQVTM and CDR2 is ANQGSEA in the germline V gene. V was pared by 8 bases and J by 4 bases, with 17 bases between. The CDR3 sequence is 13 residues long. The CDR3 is CSLRQDSGTEAFF. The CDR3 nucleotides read TGCAGCTTGCGACAGGACTCGGGCACTGAAGCTTTCTTT.

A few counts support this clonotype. CDR3 bases: TGTGCCAGCAGCTTTAGGGCGGGAGGGGTCCAAGAGACCCAGTACTTC. As protein: CASSFRAGGVQETQYF. The chain is built from TRBV5-6 and TRBJ2-5; 9 bases are shared with TRBD2. Germline V gives CDR1 SGHDT, CDR2 YYEEEE. The CDR3 is 16 amino acids. The J segment lost 1 base and the V segment lost 2 bases, leaving 6 bases of the junction unmatched.

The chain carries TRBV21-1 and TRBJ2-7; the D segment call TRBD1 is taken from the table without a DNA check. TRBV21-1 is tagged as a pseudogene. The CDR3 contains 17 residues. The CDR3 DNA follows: TGTGCCAGCAGCAGTTTCCCACAATGTCCGGCCCGCTACGAGCAGTACTTC. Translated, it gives CASSSFPQCPARYEQYF.

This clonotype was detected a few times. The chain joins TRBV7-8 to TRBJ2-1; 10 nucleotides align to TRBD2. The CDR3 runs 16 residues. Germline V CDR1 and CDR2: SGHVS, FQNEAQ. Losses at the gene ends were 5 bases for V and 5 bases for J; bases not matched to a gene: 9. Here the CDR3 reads CASSAYGLAGDNEQFF. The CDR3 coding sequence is TGTGCCAGCAGCGCATACGGGCTAGCGGGGGACAATGAGCAGTTCTTC.

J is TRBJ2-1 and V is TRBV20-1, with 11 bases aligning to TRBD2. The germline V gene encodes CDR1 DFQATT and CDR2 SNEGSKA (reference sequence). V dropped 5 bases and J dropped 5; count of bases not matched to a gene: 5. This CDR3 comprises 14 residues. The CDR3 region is CSAFLAGGDNEQFF. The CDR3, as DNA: TGCAGTGCTTTTCTAGCGGGAGGCGACAATGAGCAGTTCTTC.

The CDR3 bases are TGTGCCAGCAGCTTAGCGCGCCCGCAAAGCCAATTAAACTACGAGCAGTACTTC. This encodes CASSLARPQSQLNYEQYF. The V and J genes are TRBV7-2 and TRBJ2-7; D not certain. The CDR3 runs 18 residues. In germline, CDR1 is SGHTA, CDR2 FQGNSA. Trimming cost V 0 bases and J 3 bases, with 21 bases left between them. Variable domain in full (rest from reference TRBV7-2 and TRBJ2-7): GAGVSQSPSNKVTEKGKDVELRCDPISGHTALYWYRQSLGQGLEFLIYFQGNSAPDKSGLPSDRFSAERTGGSVSTLTIQRTQQEDSAVYLCASSLARPQSQLNYEQYFGPGTRLTVT.

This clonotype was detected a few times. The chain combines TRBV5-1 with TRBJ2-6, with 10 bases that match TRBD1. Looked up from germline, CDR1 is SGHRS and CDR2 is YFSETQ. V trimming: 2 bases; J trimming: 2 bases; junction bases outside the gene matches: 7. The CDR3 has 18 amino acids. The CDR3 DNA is TGCGCCAGCAGCTTTCAAGGGACAGGGGTTGCTGGGGCCAACGTCCTGACTTTC. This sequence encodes CASSFQGTGVAGANVLTF.

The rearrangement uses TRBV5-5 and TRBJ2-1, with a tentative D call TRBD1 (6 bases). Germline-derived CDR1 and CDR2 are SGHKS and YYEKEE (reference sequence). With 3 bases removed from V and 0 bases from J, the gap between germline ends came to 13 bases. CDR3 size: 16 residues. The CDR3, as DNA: TGTGCCAGCAGCTCCCAACAGGGCAGCTCCTACAATGAGCAGTTCTTC. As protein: CASSSQQGSSYNEQFF.

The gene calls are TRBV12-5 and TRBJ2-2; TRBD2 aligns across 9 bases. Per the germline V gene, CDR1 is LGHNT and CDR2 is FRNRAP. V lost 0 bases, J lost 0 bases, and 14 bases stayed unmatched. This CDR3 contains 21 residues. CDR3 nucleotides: TGTGCTAGTGGTTTGGTAACGTCTTGGCTAGCGGGGAACGCGAACACCGGGGAGCTGTTTTTT. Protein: CASGLVTSWLAGNANTGELFF.

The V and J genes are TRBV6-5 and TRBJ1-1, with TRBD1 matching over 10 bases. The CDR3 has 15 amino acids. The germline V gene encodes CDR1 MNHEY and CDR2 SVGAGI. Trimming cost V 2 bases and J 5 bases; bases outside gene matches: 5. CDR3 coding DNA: TGTGCCAGCAGTTACACCGGGACAGGGGTGACTGAAGCTTTCTTT. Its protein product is CASSYTGTGVTEAFF.

The CDR3 region is CASMAGPFNEQFF. CDR3 sequence (DNA): TGTGCCAGCATGGCAGGGCCGTTCAATGAGCAGTTCTTC. The rearrangement links TRBV28 to TRBJ2-1; D might be TRBD1 (5 bases). CDR1 MDHEN and CDR2 SYDVKM come from the germline V gene. The CDR3 runs to 13 residues. V lost 7 bases and J 6 bases, leaving 13 bases between the germline ends. The full variable domain, completed using reference TRBV28 and TRBJ2-1, is DVKVTQSSRYLVKRTGEKVFLECVQDMDHENMFWYRQDPGLGLRLIYFSYDVKMKEKGDIPEGYSVSREKKERFSLILESASTNQTSMYLCASMAGPFNEQFFGPGTRLTVL.

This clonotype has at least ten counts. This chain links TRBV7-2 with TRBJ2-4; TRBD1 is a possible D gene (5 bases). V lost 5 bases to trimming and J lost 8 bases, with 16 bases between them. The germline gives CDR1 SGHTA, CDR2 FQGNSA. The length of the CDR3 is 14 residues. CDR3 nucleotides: TGTGCCAGCAGCCGACGGCAGGGTAGAGACATTCAGTACTTC. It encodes CASSRRQGRDIQYF.